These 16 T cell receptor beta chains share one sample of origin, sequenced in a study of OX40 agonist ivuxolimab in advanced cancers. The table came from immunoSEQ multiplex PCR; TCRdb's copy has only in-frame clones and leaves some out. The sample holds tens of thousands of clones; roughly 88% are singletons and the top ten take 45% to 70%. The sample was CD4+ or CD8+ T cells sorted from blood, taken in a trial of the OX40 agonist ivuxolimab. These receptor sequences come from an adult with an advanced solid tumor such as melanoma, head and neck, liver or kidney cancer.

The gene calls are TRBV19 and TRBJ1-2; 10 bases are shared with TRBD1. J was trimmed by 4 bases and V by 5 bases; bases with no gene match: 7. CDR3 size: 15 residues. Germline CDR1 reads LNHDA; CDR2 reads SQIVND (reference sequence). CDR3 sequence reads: CASSPRDRGSYGYTF. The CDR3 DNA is TGTGCCAGTAGTCCCCGGGACAGGGGTTCCTATGGCTACACCTTC.

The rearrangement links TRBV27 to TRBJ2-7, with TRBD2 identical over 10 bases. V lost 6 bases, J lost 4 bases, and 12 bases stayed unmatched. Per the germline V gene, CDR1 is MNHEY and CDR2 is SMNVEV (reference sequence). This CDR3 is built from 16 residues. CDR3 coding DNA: TGTGCCAGCAGGCTTAAAGAGCGGGAGGGGCGGTACGAGCAGTACTTC. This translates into CASRLKEREGRYEQYF.

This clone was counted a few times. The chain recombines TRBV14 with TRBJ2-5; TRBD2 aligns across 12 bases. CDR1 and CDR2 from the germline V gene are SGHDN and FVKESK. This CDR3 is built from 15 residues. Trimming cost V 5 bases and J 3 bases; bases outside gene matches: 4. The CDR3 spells CASSFRLAGEETQYF. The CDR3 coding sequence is TGTGCCAGCAGCTTTCGACTAGCGGGGGAAGAGACCCAGTACTTC.

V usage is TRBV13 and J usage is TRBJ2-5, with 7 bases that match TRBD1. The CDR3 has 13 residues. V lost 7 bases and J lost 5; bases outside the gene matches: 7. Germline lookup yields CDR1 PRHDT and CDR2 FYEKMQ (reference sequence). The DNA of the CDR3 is TGTGCCAGCAACATACAGGGGATGGAGACCCAGTACTTC. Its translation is CASNIQGMETQYF.

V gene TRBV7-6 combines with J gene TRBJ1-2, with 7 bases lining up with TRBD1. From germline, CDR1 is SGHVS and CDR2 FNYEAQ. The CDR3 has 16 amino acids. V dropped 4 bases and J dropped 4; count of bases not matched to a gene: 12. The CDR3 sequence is CASSSQSTGMGYGYTF. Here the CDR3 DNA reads TGTGCCAGCAGCTCACAATCGACAGGGATGGGCTATGGCTACACCTTC.

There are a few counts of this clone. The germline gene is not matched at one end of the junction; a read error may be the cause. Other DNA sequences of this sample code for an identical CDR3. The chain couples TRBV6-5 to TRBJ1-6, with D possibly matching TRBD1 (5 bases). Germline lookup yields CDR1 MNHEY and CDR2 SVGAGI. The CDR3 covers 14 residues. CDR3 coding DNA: TGCGCCAGCAGGGACGGTGTGAATAATTCACCCCTCCACTTT. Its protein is CASRDGVNNSPLHF.

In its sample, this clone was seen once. The CDR3 reads CATRATPGTDTQYF. As DNA, the CDR3 is TGTGCCACCAGGGCCACGCCCGGCACAGATACGCAGTATTTT. The chain combines TRBV10-3 with TRBJ2-3, with TRBD1 as a possible D gene (5 bases). The CDR3 has 14 residues. The germline gives CDR1 ENHRY, CDR2 SYGVKD. V was trimmed by 10 bases and J by 1 base, leaving 15 bases between them.

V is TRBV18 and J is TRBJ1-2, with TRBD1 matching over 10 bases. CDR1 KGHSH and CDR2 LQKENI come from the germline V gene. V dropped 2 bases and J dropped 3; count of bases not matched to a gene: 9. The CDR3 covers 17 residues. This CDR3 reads CASSPNTGQGGYYGYTF. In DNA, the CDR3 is TGTGCCAGCTCACCAAACACCGGACAGGGGGGATACTATGGCTACACCTTC.

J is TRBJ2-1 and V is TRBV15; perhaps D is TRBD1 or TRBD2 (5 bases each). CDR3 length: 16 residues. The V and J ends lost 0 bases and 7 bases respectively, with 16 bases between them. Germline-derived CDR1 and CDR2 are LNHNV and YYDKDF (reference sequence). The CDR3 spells CATSRERGPQRNEQFF. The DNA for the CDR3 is TGTGCCACCAGCAGAGAGAGGGGACCCCAGCGGAATGAGCAGTTCTTC.

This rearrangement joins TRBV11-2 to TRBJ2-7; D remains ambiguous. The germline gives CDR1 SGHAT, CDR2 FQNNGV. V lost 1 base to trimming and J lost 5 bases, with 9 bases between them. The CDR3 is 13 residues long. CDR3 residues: CASSLAGLNEQYF. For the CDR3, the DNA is TGTGCCAGCAGCTTAGCGGGTCTTAACGAGCAGTACTTC.

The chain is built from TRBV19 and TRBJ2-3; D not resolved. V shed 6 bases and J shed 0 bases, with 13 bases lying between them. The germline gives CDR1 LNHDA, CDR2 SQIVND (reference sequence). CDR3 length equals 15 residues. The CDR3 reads CASRRLVGSTDTQYF. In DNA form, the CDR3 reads TGTGCCAGTAGGCGGTTGGTCGGGAGCACAGATACGCAGTATTTT.

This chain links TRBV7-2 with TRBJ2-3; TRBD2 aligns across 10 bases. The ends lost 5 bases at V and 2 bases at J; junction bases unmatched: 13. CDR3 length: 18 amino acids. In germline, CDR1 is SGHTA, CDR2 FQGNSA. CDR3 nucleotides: TGTGCCAGCAGCCCTACTAGCGGGGTCGGAACTTACACAGATACGCAGTATTTT. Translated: CASSPTSGVGTYTDTQYF.

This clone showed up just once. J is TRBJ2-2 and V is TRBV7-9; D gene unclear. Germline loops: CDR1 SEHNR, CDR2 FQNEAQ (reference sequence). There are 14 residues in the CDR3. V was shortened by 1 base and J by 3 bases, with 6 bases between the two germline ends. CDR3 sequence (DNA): TGTGCCAGCAGCTTAGGGGGATACACCGGGGAGCTGTTTTTT. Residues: CASSLGGYTGELFF. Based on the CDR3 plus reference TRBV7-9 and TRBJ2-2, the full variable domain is DTGVSQNPRHKITKRGQNVTFRCDPISEHNRLYWYRQTLGQGPEFLTYFQNEAQLEKSRLLSDRFSAERPKGSFSTLEIQRTEQGDSAMYLCASSLGGYTGELFFGEGSRLTVL.

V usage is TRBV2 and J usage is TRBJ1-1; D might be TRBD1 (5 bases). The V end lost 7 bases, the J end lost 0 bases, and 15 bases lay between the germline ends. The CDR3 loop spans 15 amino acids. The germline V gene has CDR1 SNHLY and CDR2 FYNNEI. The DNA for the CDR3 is TGTGCCAGCAACAGAGTCGGGGGACTGAACACTGAAGCTTTCTTT. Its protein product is CASNRVGGLNTEAFF.

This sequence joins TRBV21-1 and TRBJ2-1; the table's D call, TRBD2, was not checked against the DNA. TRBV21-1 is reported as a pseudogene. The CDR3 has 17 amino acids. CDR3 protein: CASSKEEGGGSYNEQFF. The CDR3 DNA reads TGTGCCAGCAGCAAAGAGGAGGGCGGGGGCTCCTACAATGAGCAGTTCTTC.

The chain's CDR3 is CASSATSDDSYNEQFF. CDR3 bases: TGTGCCAGCAGTGCCACTAGCGATGATAGCTACAATGAGCAGTTCTTC. V usage is TRBV25-1 and J usage is TRBJ2-1; 7 positions agree with TRBD2. Germline V gives CDR1 MGHDK, CDR2 SYGVNS. V lost 4 bases, J lost 3 bases, and 9 bases stayed unmatched. The CDR3 has 16 residues. The full variable domain, with the rest looked up from reference TRBV25-1 and TRBJ2-1, is EADIYQTPRYLVIGTGKKITLECSQTMGHDKMYWYQQDPGMELHLIHYSYGVNSTEKGDLSSESTVSRIRTEHFPLTLESARPSHTSQYLCASSATSDDSYNEQFFGPGTRLTVL.